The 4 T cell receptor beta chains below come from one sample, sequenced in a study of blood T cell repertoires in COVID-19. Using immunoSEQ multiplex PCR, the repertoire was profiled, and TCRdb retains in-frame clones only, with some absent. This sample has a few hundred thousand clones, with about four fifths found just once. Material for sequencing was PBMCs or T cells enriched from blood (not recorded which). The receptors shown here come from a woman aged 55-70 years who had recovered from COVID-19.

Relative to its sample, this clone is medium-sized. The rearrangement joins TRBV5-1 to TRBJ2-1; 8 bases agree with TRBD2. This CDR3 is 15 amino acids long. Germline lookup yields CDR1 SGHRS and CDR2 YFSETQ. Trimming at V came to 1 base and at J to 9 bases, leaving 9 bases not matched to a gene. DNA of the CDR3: TGCGCCAGCAGCTTGAGCGGGAGTAGGTCTGGTGAGCAGTTCTTC. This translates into CASSLSGSRSGEQFF.

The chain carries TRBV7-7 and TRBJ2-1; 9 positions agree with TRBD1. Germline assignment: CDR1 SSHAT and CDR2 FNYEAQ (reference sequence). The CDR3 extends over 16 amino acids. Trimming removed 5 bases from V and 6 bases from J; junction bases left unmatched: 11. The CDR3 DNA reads TGTGCCAGCAGCCCCCGAAGGGGGACAGGGTTCAATGAGCAGTTCTTC. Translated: CASSPRRGTGFNEQFF. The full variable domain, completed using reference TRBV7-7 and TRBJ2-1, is GAGVSQSPRYKVTKRGQDVTLRCDPISSHATLYWYQQALGQGPEFLTYFNYEAQPDKSGLPSDRFSAERPEGSISTLTIQRTEQRDSAMYRCASSPRRGTGFNEQFFGPGTRLTVL.

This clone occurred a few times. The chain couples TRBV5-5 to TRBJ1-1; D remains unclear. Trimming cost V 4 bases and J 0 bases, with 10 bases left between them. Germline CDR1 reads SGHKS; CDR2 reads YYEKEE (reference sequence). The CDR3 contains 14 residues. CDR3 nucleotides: TGTGCCAGCAGCCCGCGCGGCCTGAACACTGAAGCTTTCTTT. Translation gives CASSPRGLNTEAFF.

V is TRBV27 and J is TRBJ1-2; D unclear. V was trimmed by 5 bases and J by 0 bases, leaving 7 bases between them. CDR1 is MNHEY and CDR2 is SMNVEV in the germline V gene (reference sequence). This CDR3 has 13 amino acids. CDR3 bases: TGTGCCAGCAGTCGAGGGACTAACTATGGCTACACCTTC. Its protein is CASSRGTNYGYTF.